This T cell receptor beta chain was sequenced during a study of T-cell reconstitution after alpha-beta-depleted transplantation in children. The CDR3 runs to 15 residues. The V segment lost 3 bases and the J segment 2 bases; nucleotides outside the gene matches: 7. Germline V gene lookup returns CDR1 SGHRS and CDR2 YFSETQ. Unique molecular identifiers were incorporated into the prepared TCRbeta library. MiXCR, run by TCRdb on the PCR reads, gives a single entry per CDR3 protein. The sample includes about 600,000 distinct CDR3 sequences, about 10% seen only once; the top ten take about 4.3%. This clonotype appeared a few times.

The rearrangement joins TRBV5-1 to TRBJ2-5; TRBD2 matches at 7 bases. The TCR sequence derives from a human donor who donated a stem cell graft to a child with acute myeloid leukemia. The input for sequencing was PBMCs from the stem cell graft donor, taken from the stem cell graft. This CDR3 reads CASSSDASGQETQYF. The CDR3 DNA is TGCGCCAGCAGCTCCGACGCTAGCGGACAAGAGACCCAGTACTTC.